A single sample is the source of the 19 T cell receptor beta chains below, sequenced in a study of CD8 T cells in ankylosing spondylitis. TCRdb re-called the 5' RACE reads with MiXCR, one entry per CDR3 protein. The sample gives fewer than 200,000 distinct CDR3 sequences, about 18% of which show up once; 4.3% is in the top ten. Sample: blood, either unsorted or a sorted T cell fraction (not recorded which). The receptors shown here come from a male donor aged 5-30 years with ankylosing spondylitis or in good health (not recorded which).

In this sample, this clonotype turned up many times. The chain links TRBV16 to TRBJ1-6, with 7 positions matching TRBD1. The CDR3 runs 17 residues. Per germline, CDR1 KGHSY and CDR2 FQNENV. The V segment lost 0 bases and the J segment 2 bases; nucleotides outside the gene matches: 4. The CDR3 bases are TGTGCCAGCAGCCAATCGCACAGGGGCGCCTATAATTCACCCCTCCACTTT. The encoded protein is CASSQSHRGAYNSPLHF.

This clonotype was observed many times. This chain links TRBV25-1 with TRBJ2-2; TRBD1 matches at 7 bases. The CDR3 loop spans 14 amino acids. Germline CDR1 is MGHDK and CDR2 is SYGVNS. Trimming cost V 4 bases and J 6 bases; bases outside gene matches: 5. The CDR3 nucleotides read TGTGCCAGCAGTGCGACAGGGCGACCCGGGGAGCTGTTTTTT. As protein: CASSATGRPGELFF. The full variable domain, completed using reference TRBV25-1 and TRBJ2-2, is EADIYQTPRYLVIGTGKKITLECSQTMGHDKMYWYQQDPGMELHLIHYSYGVNSTEKGDLSSESTVSRIRTEHFPLTLESARPSHTSQYLCASSATGRPGELFFGEGSRLTVL.

This rearrangement joins TRBV19 to TRBJ2-5; D is undetermined. The CDR3 has 13 amino acids. CDR1 and CDR2 from the germline V gene are LNHDA and SQIVND (reference sequence). Trimming removed 8 bases at V and 1 base at J, with 11 bases between. CDR3: CASSSVFQETQYF. CDR3 in DNA: TGTGCCAGTTCATCAGTCTTCCAAGAGACCCAGTACTTC.

This clonotype was counted many times. The rearrangement uses TRBV2 and TRBJ1-1, with a tentative D call TRBD1 (6 bases). Germline CDR1 reads SNHLY; CDR2 reads FYNNEI. The CDR3 consists of 16 residues. The germline V and J ends were trimmed by 8 bases and 1 base, with 20 bases remaining between them. CDR3 coding DNA: TGTGCCAGCGTGAGACCAGCGGGACACCCGAACACTGAAGCTTTCTTT. It yields the protein CASVRPAGHPNTEAFF. Complete variable domain (other parts from reference TRBV2 and TRBJ1-1): EPEVTQTPSHQVTQMGQEVILRCVPISNHLYFYWYRQILGQKVEFLVSFYNNEISEKSEIFDDQFSVERPDGSNFTLKIRSTKLEDSAMYFCASVRPAGHPNTEAFFGQGTRLTVV.

This clonotype showed up many times. The gene calls are TRBV6-5 and TRBJ2-2, with unresolved D. Trimming pared 6 bases from V and 4 bases from J, leaving 9 bases between. The CDR3 length is 13 residues. Germline values: CDR1 MNHEY, CDR2 SVGAGI. As DNA, the CDR3 is TGTGCCAGCAGGCATCGTTTCACCGGGGAGCTGTTTTTT. Its protein product is CASRHRFTGELFF.

This clonotype was counted many times. This chain joins TRBV30 and TRBJ2-3, with D perhaps matching TRBD1 or TRBD2 (6 bases each). Trimming shortened V by 0 bases and J by 5 bases, and 9 bases separated the two germline ends. CDR3 size: 13 residues. The germline V gene encodes CDR1 GTSNPN and CDR2 SVGIG (reference sequence). Written as DNA, the CDR3 is TGTGCCTGGAGTGTAGGGGGGTTAGATACGCAGTATTTT. It encodes CAWSVGGLDTQYF.

This clonotype was detected only a few times. J is TRBJ2-3 and V is TRBV5-1; D is perhaps TRBD1 (5 bases). CDR3 length: 14 amino acids. Trimming cost V 2 bases and J 1 base, with 8 bases left between them. From germline, CDR1 is SGHRS and CDR2 YFSETQ. The CDR3 DNA reads TGCGCCAGCAGCTTTGGGGCCCGCACAGATACGCAGTATTTT. Its protein product is CASSFGARTDTQYF.

This clonotype was seen many times. This chain links TRBV29-1 with TRBJ2-3, with D uncertain. The germline V and J ends were trimmed by 4 bases and 5 bases, with 10 bases remaining between them. Germline-derived CDR1 and CDR2 are SQVTM and ANQGSEA. CDR3 size: 12 residues. The DNA for the CDR3 is TGCAGCGTTGTCGAGGATCAAGATACGCAGTATTTT. The encoded protein is CSVVEDQDTQYF.

This clonotype was seen ten or more times. Here the CDR3 DNA reads TGTGCCAGCAGCGGCTCTAGAAGGACAGGGGGCGCAGATACGCAGTATTTT. Residues: CASSGSRRTGGADTQYF. V usage is TRBV9 and J usage is TRBJ2-3; 11 bases map to TRBD1. The CDR3 length is 17 residues. V gave up 3 bases and J gave up 4 bases; unmatched junction bases: 10. The germline V gene encodes CDR1 SGDLS and CDR2 YYNGEE.

This clonotype was seen ten or more times. The rearrangement joins TRBV12-3 or TRBV12-4 to TRBJ2-2; D may be TRBD2 (5 bases). The CDR3 is 15 amino acids. V gave up 6 bases and J gave up 6 bases, with 17 bases separating them. In nucleotides, the CDR3 is TGTGCCAGCAGAACTACCTTAGCGTGGGCCGGGGAGCTGTTTTTT. It yields the protein CASRTTLAWAGELFF.

This clonotype was detected only a few times. The chain links TRBV25-1 to TRBJ2-4, with a weak D call TRBD2 (6 bases). Germline CDR1 MGHDK, CDR2 SYGVNS. V was pared by 2 bases and J by 3 bases, with 23 bases between. This CDR3 contains 19 residues. Here the CDR3 DNA reads TGTGCCAGCAGTGAAATGCCAGCGGGTAACGTCGTTGGCAAAAACATTCAGTACTTC. Encoded protein: CASSEMPAGNVVGKNIQYF.

This clonotype was detected many times. The rearrangement links TRBV6-5 to TRBJ2-3, with D tentatively TRBD2 (5 bases). This CDR3 spans 15 amino acids. Trimming pared 6 bases from V and 4 bases from J, leaving 17 bases between. Germline lookup yields CDR1 MNHEY and CDR2 SVGAGI. The CDR3 spells CASSPLSGSADTQYF. DNA for the CDR3: TGTGCCAGCAGCCCGTTAAGTGGGAGCGCAGATACGCAGTATTTT.

Ten or more counts support this clonotype. The rearrangement uses TRBV11-2 and TRBJ2-3; D is perhaps TRBD1 or TRBD2 (5 bases each). The CDR3 consists of 14 residues. Trimming pared 5 bases from V and 4 bases from J, leaving 13 bases between. Germline values: CDR1 SGHAT, CDR2 FQNNGV. CDR3 in DNA: TGTGCCAGCAGCGACCGGGACGGTGCAGATACGCAGTATTTT. Translating it yields CASSDRDGADTQYF.

The chain couples TRBV30 to TRBJ1-6, with a tentative D call TRBD1 (5 bases). The CDR3 extends over 13 amino acids. CDR1 is GTSNPN and CDR2 is SVGIG in the germline V gene (reference sequence). The V end lost 1 base, the J end lost 7 bases, and 8 bases lay between the germline ends. The chain's CDR3 is CAWSGQWNSPLHF. The CDR3 DNA sequence: TGTGCCTGGAGTGGACAGTGGAATTCACCCCTCCACTTT.

The CDR3 sequence is CSAREIRRETQYF. The CDR3, as DNA: TGCAGTGCTAGGGAAATTCGAAGGGAGACCCAGTACTTC. V is TRBV20-1 and J is TRBJ2-5; no definite D call. The germline CDR1 and CDR2 sequences are DFQATT and SNEGSKA (reference sequence). CDR3 length: 13 residues. Trimming removed 3 bases at V and 5 bases at J, with 13 bases between.

This chain uses TRBV15 with TRBJ2-3; no clear D gene. Deletions cut 0 bases from V and 3 bases from J, with 7 bases between. CDR3 length: 14 amino acids. CDR1 LNHNV and CDR2 YYDKDF come from the germline V gene (reference sequence). The CDR3 sequence is CATSRDSRTDTQYF. DNA of the CDR3: TGTGCCACCAGCAGAGATTCTAGAACAGATACGCAGTATTTT.

This clonotype was counted many times. The chain carries TRBV5-1 and TRBJ2-7; 7 bases are a match to TRBD1. After removal of 4 bases from V and 4 bases from J, the junction contained 11 bases not matched to a gene. CDR1 is SGHRS and CDR2 is YFSETQ in the germline V gene. The CDR3 runs 15 residues. As DNA, the CDR3 is TGCGCCAGCAGCAACTCCGGGACAGAGTTATACGAGCAGTACTTC. Protein: CASSNSGTELYEQYF.

This chain joins TRBV11-3 and TRBJ2-6; maybe TRBD1 (5 bases). Deletions cut 5 bases from V and 0 bases from J, with 17 bases between. Germline CDR1 is SGHNT and CDR2 is YENEEA. The CDR3 is 18 amino acids. The CDR3 region is CASSRNSGLVSGANVLTF. The CDR3 nucleotides read TGTGCCAGCAGCCGTAACTCAGGGCTTGTCTCTGGGGCCAACGTCCTGACTTTC.

This clonotype appeared a few times. The chain employs TRBV4-3 and TRBJ2-7; D may correspond to TRBD1 or TRBD2 (5 bases each). V was clipped by 4 bases and J by 2 bases, with 15 bases between them. From germline, CDR1 is LGHNA and CDR2 YSLEER. CDR3 size: 15 residues. The DNA of the CDR3 is TGCGCCAGCAGCCTATACGGGGCAGCAGCCTACGAGCAGTACTTC. Translating it yields CASSLYGAAAYEQYF.